A single sample is the source of the 15 T cell receptor beta chains below, sequenced in a study of immune evolution from preneoplasia to lung adenocarcinoma. Sequencing was performed with immunoSEQ multiplex PCR; in TCRdb, only in-frame clones are kept and a portion is missing. The table includes more than 13,000 clones, approximately 80% detected once. Sequencing was performed on FFPE minimally invasive lung adenocarcinoma tissue. The receptors derive from a person aged 65 to 79 with lung adenocarcinoma.

The chain is built from TRBV30 and TRBJ2-7; tentatively, D is TRBD1 (6 bases). Trimming pared 2 bases from V and 12 bases from J, leaving 14 bases between. The CDR3 totals 11 residues. Germline CDR1 is GTSNPN and CDR2 is SVGIG (reference sequence). CDR3 region: CAWSRKGVAYF. The CDR3 DNA is TGTGCCTGGAGTCGTAAGGGGGTGGCGTACTTC.

Of note for this clone: The junction and the germline gene differ at one end; a read error may be behind it. The chain couples TRBV2 to TRBJ2-1; D gene ambiguous. CDR3 length: 11 amino acids. In germline, CDR1 is SNHLY, CDR2 FYNNEI. CDR3 nucleotides: TGTGTCAGCAGTGTGGTCAATGAGCAGTTCTTC. Translating it yields CVSSVVNEQFF.

The rearrangement uses TRBV7-8 and TRBJ2-3, with TRBD1 as a possible D gene (5 bases). V was shortened by 3 bases and J by 6 bases, with 10 bases between the two germline ends. The CDR3 covers 13 residues. Germline loops: CDR1 SGHVS, CDR2 FQNEAQ. The DNA of the CDR3 is TGTGCCAGCAGCTTTCTACAGGACGATACGCAGTATTTT. It yields the protein CASSFLQDDTQYF. Using reference TRBV7-8 and TRBJ2-3 for the parts outside the CDR3, the full variable domain is GAGVSQSPRYKVAKRGQDVALRCDPISGHVSLFWYQQALGQGPEFLTYFQNEAQLDKSGLPSDRFFAERPEGSVSTLKIQRTQQEDSAVYLCASSFLQDDTQYFGPGTRLTVL.

The chain links TRBV6-1 to TRBJ2-2; D remains unclear. The CDR3 contains 14 residues. The germline V gene has CDR1 MNHNS and CDR2 SASEGT. The ends were cut back, 2 bases at V and 1 base at J, with 5 bases in the middle. The CDR3 spells CASSEMGNTGELFF. The CDR3 region has the DNA TGTGCCAGCAGTGAAATGGGGAACACCGGGGAGCTGTTTTTT.

The chain uses TRBV11-3 and TRBJ2-2; D may be TRBD1 (7 bases). V was trimmed by 5 bases and J by 4 bases, leaving 17 bases between them. Germline CDR1 reads SGHNT; CDR2 reads YENEEA. CDR3 length: 16 residues. The DNA for the CDR3 is TGTGCCAGCAGCCCAGGGGGGCAGGGAAGCACCGGGGAGCTGTTTTTT. Its protein product is CASSPGGQGSTGELFF. The variable domain in full, completed from reference TRBV11-3 and TRBJ2-2, reads EAGVVQSPRYKIIEKKQPVAFWCNPISGHNTLYWYLQNLGQGPELLIRYENEEAVDDSQLPKDRFSAERLKGVDSTLKIQPAELGDSAVYLCASSPGGQGSTGELFFGEGSRLTVL.

The chain employs TRBV5-4 and TRBJ2-2; D not certain. The ends were cut back, 2 bases at V and 1 base at J, with 6 bases in the middle. The germline gives CDR1 SGHNT, CDR2 YYREEE (reference sequence). The CDR3 contains 14 residues. CDR3 nucleotide sequence: TGTGCCAGCAGCTTCTTACAGAACACCGGGGAGCTGTTTTTT. Amino acid sequence: CASSFLQNTGELFF. Full variable domain (outside the CDR3, taken from reference TRBV5-4 and TRBJ2-2): ETGVTQSPTHLIKTRGQQVTLRCSSQSGHNTVSWYQQALGQGPQFIFQYYREEENGRGNFPPRFSGLQFPNYSSELNVNALELDDSALYLCASSFLQNTGELFFGEGSRLTVL.

In its sample, this clone was seen once. V gene TRBV9 combines with J gene TRBJ2-2; maybe TRBD1 (6 bases). Trimming left V 3 bases short and J 7 bases short, with 7 bases between. The CDR3 contains 12 residues. Germline CDR1 SGDLS, CDR2 YYNGEE. DNA for the CDR3: TGTGCCAGCAGCGCAGGGGTCGGGGAGCTGTTTTTT. This sequence encodes CASSAGVGELFF. The full variable domain, with the rest looked up from reference TRBV9 and TRBJ2-2, is DSGVTQTPKHLITATGQRVTLRCSPRSGDLSVYWYQQSLDQGLQFLIQYYNGEERAKGNILERFSAQQFPDLHSELNLSSLELGDSALYFCASSAGVGELFFGEGSRLTVL.

This chain connects TRBV2 to TRBJ2-1; D gene uncertain. The CDR3 is 16 residues long. The germline V gene has CDR1 SNHLY and CDR2 FYNNEI. The V end was cut by 1 base, the J end by 5 bases, with 15 bases between. The CDR3 sequence: CASSEEGLVFDNEQFF. The CDR3 bases are TGTGCCAGCAGTGAAGAAGGCCTAGTATTCGACAATGAGCAGTTCTTC.

The genes are TRBV4-1 and TRBJ2-3; tentatively, D is TRBD1 (6 bases). Looked up from germline, CDR1 is MGHRA and CDR2 is YSYEKL. This CDR3 region has 16 residues. Trimming took off 0 bases at V and 7 bases at J, with 17 bases between the two ends. CDR3 sequence (DNA): TGCGCCAGCAGCCAAGATTTGGGGACAAAAAGGTATACGCAGTATTTT. Protein product: CASSQDLGTKRYTQYF.

CDR3 nucleotides: TGTGCCAGCAGCCAAGTCCGGGGGCGCTTGGACGAAGCTTTCTTT. This gives the protein CASSQVRGRLDEAFF. This chain connects TRBV14 to TRBJ1-1, with D possibly TRBD1 on 6 matching bases. This CDR3 contains 15 residues. The germline V and J ends were trimmed by 1 base and 8 bases, with 17 bases remaining between them. Germline V gene data show CDR1 as SGHDN and CDR2 as FVKESK.

V usage is TRBV2 and J usage is TRBJ1-1; 10 bases are shared with TRBD1. The trim removed 6 bases at V and 5 bases at J, leaving 6 bases unmatched. Germline values: CDR1 SNHLY, CDR2 FYNNEI. The length of the CDR3 is 14 residues. The CDR3 DNA sequence: TGTGCCAGCAGGGGACAGGGGTCGGTTACTGAAGCTTTCTTT. This gives the protein CASRGQGSVTEAFF. The entire variable domain, with the rest obtained from reference TRBV2 and TRBJ1-1, is as follows: EPEVTQTPSHQVTQMGQEVILRCVPISNHLYFYWYRQILGQKVEFLVSFYNNEISEKSEIFDDQFSVERPDGSNFTLKIRSTKLEDSAMYFCASRGQGSVTEAFFGQGTRLTVV.

The sample holds a few counts of this clone. The V gene is TRBV4-2, the J gene TRBJ2-5, with 7 bases that match TRBD2. The CDR3 is 16 amino acids. V lost 4 bases and J lost 1; bases outside the gene matches: 9. Germline V gene lookup returns CDR1 LGHNA and CDR2 YNFKEQ. The CDR3 DNA follows: TGTGCCAGCAGCCTCTTCTCCGGGACTACCCAAGAGACCCAGTACTTC. Translated, it gives CASSLFSGTTQETQYF.

The J gene is TRBJ1-5, the V gene TRBV28, with 7 bases identical to TRBD1. V was pared by 5 bases and J by 7 bases, with 11 bases of the junction left unmatched. From germline, CDR1 is MDHEN and CDR2 SYDVKM. The CDR3 is 15 amino acids. As DNA, the CDR3 is TGTGCCAGCAGTCCTCGGGAGGGGGCACTACAGCCCCAGCATTTT. It specifies CASSPREGALQPQHF.

Only a few counts were recorded for this clone. V and J are TRBV2 and TRBJ1-3, with D hard to call. The germline V gene encodes CDR1 SNHLY and CDR2 FYNNEI. CDR3 length equals 14 residues. V lost 5 bases and J lost 1, with 9 bases in between. The CDR3 loop is CASSPGLSGNTIYF. CDR3 nucleotide sequence: TGTGCCAGCAGTCCCGGACTATCTGGAAACACCATATATTTT.

The chain couples TRBV5-5 to TRBJ2-7; 8 positions match TRBD1. Germline V gives CDR1 SGHKS, CDR2 YYEKEE (reference sequence). Trimming at V came to 6 bases and at J to 5 bases, leaving 13 bases not matched to a gene. The CDR3 extends over 15 amino acids. In DNA, the CDR3 is TGTGCCAGCACTCTCCTTCGGACAGGGAACAACGAGCAGTACTTC. Protein: CASTLLRTGNNEQYF.